This T cell receptor beta chain was found in a study of blood T cell repertoires in COVID-19. Across the study: PBMCs, B-cell-depleted T cells, or T cells provided the cDNA or gDNA that made up the material.

In this sample, this clone turned up many times. Study processing details: How many nucleated cells were present was estimated from reference gene primer amplification. Assay: immunoSEQ multiplex PCR; the TCRdb copy retains only in-frame clones and omits some. The V and J calls and clone size are taken from that table; D and trimming were inferred from the DNA. Of 130,000 to 150,000 clones listed, 70% to 90% are singletons. Germline V gene lookup returns CDR1 GTSNPN and CDR2 SVGIG (reference sequence). There are 14 residues in the CDR3. The ends lost 2 bases at V and 5 bases at J; junction bases unmatched: 8.

V is TRBV30 and J is TRBJ1-1, with 7 bases identical to TRBD1. Sequencing was performed on peripheral blood. This clonotype was obtained from a man aged 55 to 70 with active or convalescent COVID-19. The CDR3 sequence: CAWSTNRQGTEAFF. As DNA, the CDR3 is TGTGCCTGGAGTACAAACCGACAGGGTACTGAAGCTTTCTTT. The whole variable domain, filled in from reference TRBV30 and TRBJ1-1, reads SQTIHQWPATLVQPVGSPLSLECTVEGTSNPNLYWYRQAAGRGLQLLFYSVGIGQISSEVPQNLSASRPQDRQFILSSKKLLLSDSGFYLCAWSTNRQGTEAFFGQGTRLTVV.